This entry concerns a single T cell receptor (beta chain). The antigen is unknown. The CDR3 is 15 amino acids. The trim removed 0 bases at V and 5 bases at J, leaving 4 bases unmatched. This entry comes from a study of CD8 T cells in ankylosing spondylitis. Study-level findings and limits: Reportedly, significant enrichment of disease-linked clones occurred in matched ankylosing spondylitis synovial fluid.

As the method for making TCR beta libraries, quantitative 5'-RACE with molecular barcodes was used. Each CDR3 protein is one row after TCRdb ran MiXCR on the 5' RACE reads. The sample lists a few hundred thousand distinct CDR3 sequences, 20% to 30% seen once, with approximately 0.61% in the top ten. The origin of this receptor is a male donor with ankylosing spondylitis or in good health (not recorded which). The V call is TRBV12-3 or TRBV12-4, the J call TRBJ2-5; the match to TRBD2 covers 9 bases. Source material: blood, either unsorted or a sorted T cell fraction (not recorded which). The CDR3 region is CASSLAGAGGETQYF. In nucleotides, the CDR3 is TGTGCCAGCAGTTTAGCCGGAGCGGGAGGTGAGACCCAGTACTTC.